The 20 T cell receptor beta chains below all came from one sample that was sequenced in a study of blood T cell repertoires in COVID-19. Method: immunoSEQ multiplex PCR; TCRdb's copy keeps in-frame clones and lacks some. The table shows 250,000 or so clones, with 85% to 90% occurring only once. Sequencing was performed on peripheral blood. The receptor source for this set is a woman aged 55-69 years with COVID-19, enrolled during active disease.

The CDR3 sequence: CASHPSGPTDTQYF. The CDR3 nucleotides read TGTGCCAGCCATCCTAGCGGACCCACAGATACGCAGTATTTT. This chain connects TRBV5-4 to TRBJ2-3; 7 nucleotides line up with TRBD2. Germline V gene data show CDR1 as SGHNT and CDR2 as YYREEE (reference sequence). This CDR3 is built from 14 residues. V shed 7 bases and J 2 bases; nucleotides not matched to a gene: 7. Based on the CDR3 plus reference TRBV5-4 and TRBJ2-3, the full variable domain is ETGVTQSPTHLIKTRGQQVTLRCSSQSGHNTVSWYQQALGQGPQFIFQYYREEENGRGNFPPRFSGLQFPNYSSELNVNALELDDSALYLCASHPSGPTDTQYFGPGTRLTVL.

The rearrangement links TRBV5-1 to TRBJ2-3; 8 bases map to TRBD1. The V gene end was trimmed by 0 bases and the J gene end by 1 base; junction bases not matched to a gene: 10. Germline V gene data show CDR1 as SGHRS and CDR2 as YFSETQ. The CDR3 extends over 18 amino acids. Here the CDR3 reads CASSLDPGPGQGTDTQYF. The CDR3 DNA reads TGCGCCAGCAGCTTGGATCCCGGCCCGGGACAGGGCACAGATACGCAGTATTTT.

The chain is built from TRBV12-3 or TRBV12-4 and TRBJ1-2, with D possibly matching TRBD1 (5 bases). Trimming shortened V by 6 bases and J by 13 bases, and 15 bases separated the two germline ends. This CDR3 is built from 11 residues. In nucleotides, the CDR3 is TGTGCCAGCAGGGTTGCAGGGAACTTCACCTTC. It translates to CASRVAGNFTF.

The CDR3 bases are TGTGCCAGTAGCGGAGTCTTGAACACTGAAGCTTTCTTT. This codes for CASSGVLNTEAFF. V gene TRBV19 combines with J gene TRBJ1-1; D gene unclear. Deletions cut 6 bases from V and 0 bases from J, with 8 bases between. Per the germline V gene, CDR1 is LNHDA and CDR2 is SQIVND (reference sequence). The CDR3 runs 13 residues.

The chain recombines TRBV3-1 (or the pseudogene TRBV3-2) with TRBJ1-1; D remains ambiguous. Between the trimmed V and J ends, which lost 1 base and 8 bases, there was a span of 8 bases. Germline CDR1 and CDR2: LGHDT and YNNKEL (reference sequence). CDR3 length: 12 amino acids. For the CDR3, the DNA is TGTGCCAGCAGCCAAGCTAGCAGAGAAGCTTTCTTT. This encodes CASSQASREAFF.

The rearrangement links TRBV15 to TRBJ1-1; no reliable D call. The CDR3 runs to 15 residues. Trimming pared 0 bases from V and 3 bases from J, leaving 11 bases between. The germline CDR1 and CDR2 sequences are LNHNV and YYDKDF (reference sequence). CDR3 sequence: CATSRDFRSHTEAFF. The CDR3 coding sequence is TGTGCCACCAGCAGAGACTTTCGGTCGCACACTGAAGCTTTCTTT.

In nucleotides, the CDR3 is TGTGCCAGAAGGGACAGGGAATTGGGGGAGCAGTACTTC. Encoded protein: CARRDRELGEQYF. V and J are TRBV7-3 and TRBJ2-7, with TRBD1 identical over 9 bases. In germline, CDR1 is SGHTA, CDR2 FQGTGA. There are 13 residues in the CDR3. V lost 9 bases and J lost 7; bases outside the gene matches: 10.

The CDR3 reads CASSDRLSSGYEQYF. CDR3 DNA: TGTGCCAGCAGTGATCGTCTCTCCAGCGGCTACGAGCAGTACTTC. This chain connects TRBV25-1 to TRBJ2-7, with a possible D match to TRBD2 (5 bases). This CDR3 has 15 amino acids. CDR1 MGHDK and CDR2 SYGVNS come from the germline V gene. V lost 3 bases and J 3 bases, leaving 15 bases between the germline ends.

V usage is TRBV3-1 (or the pseudogene TRBV3-2) and J usage is TRBJ2-1, with D possibly being TRBD2 (6 bases). The CDR3 extends over 12 amino acids. CDR1 and CDR2 from the germline V gene are LGHDT and YNNKEL (reference sequence). The V gene lost 2 bases and the J gene lost 9 bases, with 8 bases spanning the gap. The CDR3 DNA reads as TGTGCCAGCAGCCAACAGGGAGGTGAGCAGTTCTTC. This codes for CASSQQGGEQFF.

Only one count was recorded for this clone. The chain couples TRBV6-2 or TRBV6-3 to TRBJ1-2; D remains unclear. Germline loops: CDR1 MNHEY, CDR2 SVGEGT. V lost 4 bases and J 4 bases, leaving 10 bases between the germline ends. The length of the CDR3 is 13 residues. In nucleotides, the CDR3 is TGTGCCAGCAGTTTGCGGCAGAGCTATGGCTACACCTTC. Translation: CASSLRQSYGYTF.

The chain has TRBV30 and TRBJ1-5; D is unclear. Trimming stripped 5 bases from V and 4 bases from J, with 18 bases between. The CDR3 runs to 15 residues. The V gene's germline CDR1 is GTSNPN and CDR2 SVGIG (reference sequence). CDR3 nucleotides: TGTGCCTGGGTGGCAGGTTCCTCGCCTAATCAGCCCCAGCATTTT. Its translation: CAWVAGSSPNQPQHF.

This sequence joins TRBV10-3 and TRBJ2-3, with 8 bases lining up with TRBD2. The CDR3 sequence is 16 residues long. The germline V gene has CDR1 ENHRY and CDR2 SYGVKD. V dropped 0 bases and J dropped 7; count of bases not matched to a gene: 9. The CDR3 sequence is CAISESAAGAVYTQYF. In DNA, the CDR3 is TGTGCCATCAGTGAGTCCGCAGCGGGGGCGGTTTATACGCAGTATTTT.

V is TRBV5-1 and J is TRBJ1-6; D gene unclear. Germline V gene sequence: CDR1 SGHRS, CDR2 YFSETQ. The CDR3 contains 14 residues. Trimming removed 6 bases at V and 7 bases at J, with 14 bases between. CDR3 amino acids: CASKIDTRNSPLHF. The CDR3 region has the DNA TGCGCCAGCAAAATTGACACCCGGAATTCACCCCTCCACTTT.

The chain employs TRBV12-3 or TRBV12-4 and TRBJ1-5; D possibly corresponds to TRBD1 (5 bases). CDR3 size: 13 residues. Between the trimmed V and J ends, which lost 3 bases and 3 bases, there was a span of 6 bases. CDR3 sequence (DNA): TGTGCCAGCAGTTTGGACAACAATCAGCCCCAGCATTTT. This encodes CASSLDNNQPQHF.

This rearrangement joins TRBV3-1 (or the pseudogene TRBV3-2) to TRBJ1-4, with 10 bases that match TRBD1. The germline gives CDR1 LGHDT, CDR2 YNNKEL (reference sequence). Trimming removed 0 bases from V and 10 bases from J; junction bases left unmatched: 8. This CDR3 has 16 amino acids. CDR3 region: CASSQEVGTGVPKLFF. CDR3 sequence (DNA): TGTGCCAGCAGCCAAGAGGTAGGGACAGGGGTCCCAAAACTGTTTTTT.

The chain couples TRBV6-5 to TRBJ1-4, with D perhaps TRBD1 (5 bases). The CDR3 sequence is 13 residues long. The germline V gene has CDR1 MNHEY and CDR2 SVGAGI. The V gene lost 7 bases and the J gene lost 3 bases, with 9 bases spanning the gap. The CDR3 loop is CASMGGPNEKLFF. The CDR3 DNA sequence: TGTGCCAGCATGGGGGGACCTAATGAAAAACTGTTTTTT.

The chain's CDR3 is CASSLGVGGTEAFF. The CDR3 nucleotides read TGTGCCAGCAGCTTAGGGGTGGGGGGCACTGAAGCTTTCTTT. This chain uses TRBV7-2 with TRBJ1-1, with D tentatively TRBD1 (5 bases). V lost 1 base and J lost 4, with 10 bases in between. Germline V gene data show CDR1 as SGHTA and CDR2 as FQGNSA. This CDR3 has 14 amino acids.

This clone was recorded only once. The CDR3 region is CASSQEPYRGGELFF. The DNA of the CDR3 is TGCGCCAGCAGCCAAGAGCCATATCGCGGCGGGGAGCTGTTTTTT. The rearrangement joins TRBV4-3 to TRBJ2-2; D is unclear. The CDR3 has 15 residues. Germline V gene sequence: CDR1 LGHNA, CDR2 YSLEER. Trimming stripped 0 bases from V and 7 bases from J, with 12 bases between.

The V and J genes are TRBV11-2 and TRBJ1-5, with a tentative D call TRBD1 (6 bases). V was shortened by 0 bases and J by 3 bases, with 9 bases between the two germline ends. CDR1 SGHAT and CDR2 FQNNGV come from the germline V gene. CDR3 length: 15 amino acids. CDR3 sequence (DNA): TGTGCCAGCAGCTTAGAGACAGGACCCAATCAGCCCCAGCATTTT. This encodes CASSLETGPNQPQHF.

The chain couples TRBV9 to TRBJ1-4; D remains ambiguous. Trimming took off 2 bases at V and 7 bases at J, with 15 bases between the two ends. The CDR3 totals 15 residues. Germline V lookup: CDR1 SGDLS, CDR2 YYNGEE. Here the CDR3 reads CASSVREGVSEKLFF. The CDR3 DNA reads TGTGCCAGCAGCGTCCGAGAGGGCGTCAGTGAAAAACTGTTTTTT. Combining the CDR3 with reference TRBV9 and TRBJ1-4 gives the whole variable domain DSGVTQTPKHLITATGQRVTLRCSPRSGDLSVYWYQQSLDQGLQFLIQYYNGEERAKGNILERFSAQQFPDLHSELNLSSLELGDSALYFCASSVREGVSEKLFFGSGTQLSVL.